These T cell receptor beta chains were read from a single sample in a study of cytomegalovirus exposure and HLA in healthy donors. Assay: immunoSEQ multiplex PCR; the TCRdb copy retains only in-frame clones and omits some. The sample lists 150,000 or so clones; 65% to 85% were seen once. The sample consisted of PBMCs. Receptor source: a woman aged 18-29 years in good health and CMV-seronegative. Both conserved end residues are trimmed from each CDR3. Each record gives: V gene, D gene, J gene, CDR3 protein. D genes are given only for firm matches.

>TRBV2|.|TRBJ2-2
ASSLPRVNTGELF
>TRBV19|.|TRBJ2-7
ASSSQTGAYEQY
>TRBV19|TRBD1|TRBJ2-7
ASSIYRDSGSYEQY
>TRBV28|.|TRBJ2-7
ASWDSQGYEQY
>TRBV28|TRBD1|TRBJ1-1
ASSSNDRGFEAF
>TRBV27|TRBD1|TRBJ1-4
ASSLSGQANEKLF
>TRBV5-1|TRBD1|TRBJ1-1
ASSVEGGANTEAF
>TRBV5-4|TRBD2|TRBJ2-5
ASSLGLAGTIGEQY
>TRBV27|.|TRBJ1-1
ASRQGYWTEAF
>TRBV5-4|.|TRBJ2-6
ASSVRVSGANVLT
>TRBV10-2|TRBD1|TRBJ2-2
ASTLGQGVYTGELF
>TRBV6-6|TRBD2|TRBJ2-1
ASSVASGRTSEQF
>TRBV4-3|TRBD2|TRBJ2-7
ASSQETIAGGVQY
>TRBV9|.|TRBJ1-1
ASSQDLTGNTEAF
>TRBV5-1|TRBD1|TRBJ1-1
ASSFTGGAGTEAF
>TRBV6-6|.|TRBJ2-1
ASSLASYNEQF
>TRBV4-3|TRBD2|TRBJ2-1
ASSQDPSSGRATYNEQF
>TRBV5-1|TRBD1|TRBJ2-5
ASSSGQGGETQY
>TRBV9|.|TRBJ2-5
ASSKRTAVGPNLIETQY
>TRBV7-9|.|TRBJ2-3
ASSLAPSFPDTQY
>TRBV7-2|TRBD1|TRBJ2-7
ASSPTGGTSYEQY
>TRBV5-6|.|TRBJ1-1
ASSLRGGTEAF
>TRBV28|TRBD1|TRBJ1-2
ASSTGTGYGYT
>TRBV7-9|.|TRBJ1-2
ASSLEGGYT
>TRBV7-9|TRBD1|TRBJ1-2
ASSLGQAPNYGYT
>TRBV6-5|TRBD1|TRBJ1-2
ASTGLRDRGAGYT
>TRBV9|TRBD2|TRBJ2-1
ASSARVGLAGGQSYNEQF